This is a list of T cell receptor beta chains from one sample in a study of post-analysis software for immune sequencing data. MiXCR, run by TCRdb on the PCR reads, gives a single entry per CDR3 protein. The repertoire holds roughly 800,000 distinct CDR3 sequences, approximately 50% seen once, with 4% to 5.5% in the top ten. Sequenced: blood. These receptors were collected from a girl between 5 and 17 years old with multiple sclerosis. The conserved cysteine and the conserved F or W are not part of the CDR3 here. A D gene is named only where the DNA matches it firmly.

v_call: TRBV10-3
d_call: -
cdr3_aa: AIRGQTNTEAF

v_call: TRBV6-5
d_call: TRBD1
cdr3_aa: ASRQGVSSPLH

v_call: TRBV27
d_call: TRBD1
cdr3_aa: ASRKDRLGSYEQY

v_call: TRBV5-1
d_call: TRBD1
cdr3_aa: ASSSPGQGYEQY

v_call: TRBV10-3
d_call: -
cdr3_aa: AISESGAGPPAIQY

v_call: TRBV5-1
d_call: TRBD2
cdr3_aa: ASSWTSGINEQY

v_call: TRBV12-3/TRBV12-4
d_call: TRBD1
cdr3_aa: ASSLLPGQGAREQY

v_call: TRBV6-2/TRBV6-3
d_call: -
cdr3_aa: ASSYGQTGANVLT

v_call: TRBV6-5
d_call: TRBD2
cdr3_aa: ASSYWGLASDTQY

v_call: TRBV5-1
d_call: TRBD1
cdr3_aa: ASSPGGQANDQY

v_call: TRBV14
d_call: -
cdr3_aa: ASSWTDTLYEQY

v_call: TRBV29-1
d_call: -
cdr3_aa: SVPTRGYYGYT

v_call: TRBV20-1
d_call: TRBD2
cdr3_aa: SADINSGIGNEQF

v_call: TRBV7-2
d_call: -
cdr3_aa: ASRHGGEHEQY

v_call: TRBV5-1
d_call: -
cdr3_aa: ASSLASAGRKLF

v_call: TRBV4-2
d_call: TRBD2
cdr3_aa: ASSPRPSGTYEQY

v_call: TRBV5-1
d_call: TRBD1
cdr3_aa: ASSWSQGGGYEQY

v_call: TRBV5-4
d_call: -
cdr3_aa: ASSFQKETQY

v_call: TRBV6-2/TRBV6-3
d_call: TRBD2
cdr3_aa: ASSLGRIAGGSRNEQF

v_call: TRBV29-1
d_call: TRBD2
cdr3_aa: SSGTSGNPVDTQY

v_call: TRBV30
d_call: TRBD2
cdr3_aa: AWSLAATSTDTQY

v_call: TRBV5-1
d_call: TRBD2
cdr3_aa: ASSLGSGTTDNEQF

v_call: TRBV29-1
d_call: TRBD1
cdr3_aa: SVLGTGGERETQY